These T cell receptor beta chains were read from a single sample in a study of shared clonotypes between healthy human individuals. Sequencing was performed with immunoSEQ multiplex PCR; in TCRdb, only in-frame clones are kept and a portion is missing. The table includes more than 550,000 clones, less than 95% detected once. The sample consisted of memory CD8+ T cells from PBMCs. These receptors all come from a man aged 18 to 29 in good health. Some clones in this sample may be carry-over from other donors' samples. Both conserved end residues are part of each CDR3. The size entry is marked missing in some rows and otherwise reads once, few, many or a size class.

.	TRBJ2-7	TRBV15	CATRNTGGLTSYEQYF
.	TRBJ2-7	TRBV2	CAGAGGDYEQYF
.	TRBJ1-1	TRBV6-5	CASSYSSGEAFF
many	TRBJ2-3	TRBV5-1	CASSFREDSTDTQYF
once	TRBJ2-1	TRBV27	CASPWTLPRSYNEQFF
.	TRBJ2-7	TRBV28	CASTLGVALSYEQYF
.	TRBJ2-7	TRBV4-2	CASSPASYEQYF
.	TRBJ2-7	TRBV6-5	CASSYGSSGGNEQYF
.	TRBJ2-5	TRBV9	CASSVNLGLAGEFQETQYF
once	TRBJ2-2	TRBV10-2	CASLMAGGSGELFF
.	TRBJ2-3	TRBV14	CASSPGLAGVGTDTQYF
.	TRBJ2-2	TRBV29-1	CSVEDRGNTGELFF
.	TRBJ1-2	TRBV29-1	CSVEDPDSPRTYGYTF
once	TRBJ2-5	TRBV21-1	CASSITLAGVTGTQYF
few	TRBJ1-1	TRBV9	CASSVRDYSSEAFF
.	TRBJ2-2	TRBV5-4	CASSSAGQGAPTGELFF
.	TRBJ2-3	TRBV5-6	CASNPRGGGSSTDTQYF
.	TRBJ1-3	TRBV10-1	CASSESVPLPGPYSGNTIYF
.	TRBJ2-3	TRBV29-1	CSVEGSEGGWGPQYF
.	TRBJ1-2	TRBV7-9	CASSPRQEDGYTF
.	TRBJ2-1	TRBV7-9	CASSPGGGTSYNEQFF
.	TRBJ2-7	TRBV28	CASRAGTGSYEQYF
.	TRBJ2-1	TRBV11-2	CASSLGLGGDEQFF
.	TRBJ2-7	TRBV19	CASADRGAYEQYF
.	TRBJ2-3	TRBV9	CASSVAGSGADTQYF
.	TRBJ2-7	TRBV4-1	CASSLRAGYEQYF
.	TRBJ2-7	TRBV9	CASSPGNTYEQYF
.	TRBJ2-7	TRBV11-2	CASSSPGLAYEQYF
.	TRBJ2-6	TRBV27	CASSRTSVSGANVLTF
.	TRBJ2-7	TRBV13	CASSPGESYEQYF
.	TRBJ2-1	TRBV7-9	CASSSPGTAYGNEQFF
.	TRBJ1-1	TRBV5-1	CASSLEMNTEAFF
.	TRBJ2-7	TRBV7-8	CASSPQRGVKSTYEQYF
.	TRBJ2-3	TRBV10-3	CAISGTSGATTDTQYF
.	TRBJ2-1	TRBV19	CASTLTGLAGGWYNEQFF
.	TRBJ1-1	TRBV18	CASSPGYTEAFF
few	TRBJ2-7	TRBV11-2	CASIPSWQYF
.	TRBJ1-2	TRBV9	CASSVGSGLNGYTF
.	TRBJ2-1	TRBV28	CASKGAYNEQFF
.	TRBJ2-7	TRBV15	CATSSARYEGRIEQYF
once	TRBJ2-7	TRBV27	CASSFTSGRAGYEQYF
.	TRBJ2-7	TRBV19	CASSIGLFTYEQYF
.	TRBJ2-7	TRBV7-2	CASSRKSLQRPYEQYF
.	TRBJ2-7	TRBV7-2	CASTPPSPWTPFAEQYF
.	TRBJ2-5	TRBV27	CASRDILIETQYF
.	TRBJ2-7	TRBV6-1	CASSAASGSYEQYF
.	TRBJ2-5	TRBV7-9	CASRPGGAQETQYF
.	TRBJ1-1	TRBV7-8	CASSAPGVGLPEAFF
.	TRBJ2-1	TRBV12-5	CASGNPGQGGYEQFF
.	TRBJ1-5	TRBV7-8	CASSLSTEWQPQHF
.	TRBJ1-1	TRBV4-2	CASSQVWGEYGMNTEAFF